This T cell receptor beta chain comes out of a study of blood T cells in healthy people across ages. Ranging in age from roughly 6 to 90, the donors were healthy Caucasian individuals from Russia. Notes on this clonotype: Its specificity is not known.

Points from the study as a whole: PBMCs were not sorted, which prevented a conclusive comparison of naive versus antigen-experienced cells. Samples with more naive T cells showed higher observed beta diversity.

Through a sample-barcoded 5' primer and a J-beta primer mix, a second PCR was run for about 6 to 11 cycles. Each CDR3 protein gets one entry after TCRdb re-called the 5' RACE reads with MiXCR. In the table there are 650,000 to 1,000,000 distinct CDR3 sequences, about 36% of which are singletons. The CDR3 spans 15 residues. Trimming cost V 8 bases and J 1 base; bases outside gene matches: 8. The germline V gene has CDR1 MNHEY and CDR2 SVGAGI. V usage is TRBV6-5 and J usage is TRBJ1-5; TRBD1 aligns across 7 bases. Source material: blood. The TCR comes from a man aged 18 to 30 in good health. The CDR3, as DNA: TGTGCCAGCGGATCAGGGGGGGGCAGCAATCAGCCCCAGCATTTT. Translation: CASGSGGGSNQPQHF.